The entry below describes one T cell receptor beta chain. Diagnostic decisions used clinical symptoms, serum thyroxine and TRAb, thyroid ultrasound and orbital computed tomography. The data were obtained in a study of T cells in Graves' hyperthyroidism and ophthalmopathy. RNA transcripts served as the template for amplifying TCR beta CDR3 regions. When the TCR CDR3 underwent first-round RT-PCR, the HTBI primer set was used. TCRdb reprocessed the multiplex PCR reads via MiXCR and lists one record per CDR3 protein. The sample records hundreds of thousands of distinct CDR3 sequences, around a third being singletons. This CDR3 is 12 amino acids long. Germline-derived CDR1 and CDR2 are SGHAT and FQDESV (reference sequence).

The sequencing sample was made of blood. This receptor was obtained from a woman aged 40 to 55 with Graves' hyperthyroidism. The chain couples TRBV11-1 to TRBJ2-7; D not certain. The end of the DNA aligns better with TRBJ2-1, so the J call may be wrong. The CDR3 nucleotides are TGTGCCAGCAGCTTAGTCGAGTGGGTGCAGTTCTTC. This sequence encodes CASSLVEWVQFF.